This is a list of T cell receptor beta chains from one sample in a study of vaccination and CD4 T cells after COVID-19. Each CDR3 protein gets one entry after TCRdb re-called the PCR reads with MiXCR. The sample holds 15,000 to 17,000 distinct CDR3 sequences; over 50% are singletons and the top ten take about 14%. These receptors have no known antigen. The specimen was CD4+ T cells from blood, cultured in vitro. The receptors come from a human donor who had recovered from COVID-19. CDR3s include the opening cysteine and the closing phenylalanine or tryptophan. The D gene is left open where the match is weak. Size is stated for part of the rows, as once, few or many counts, or as a class when the clone is expanded.

d_call,v_call,clone_size,j_call,cdr3_aa,cdr3_nt
NA,TRBV19,NA,TRBJ1-6,CASSFSRSSGPLHF,TGTGCCAGTAGTTTCAGCCGTAGTAGCGGACCCCTCCACTTT
NA,TRBV7-9,NA,TRBJ2-5,CASSPGDAQETQYF,TGTGCCAGCAGCCCCGGGGACGCCCAAGAGACCCAGTACTTC
TRBD1,TRBV11-1,NA,TRBJ1-2,CASSSRQGGYGYTF,TGTGCCAGCAGCTCCCGACAGGGCGGCTATGGCTACACCTTC
TRBD1,TRBV20-1,few,TRBJ1-1,CSAAGQHEAFF,TGCAGTGCTGCGGGACAGCATGAAGCTTTCTTT
TRBD1,TRBV30,NA,TRBJ1-1,CARSRVGQPNTEAFF,TGTGCCCGGAGTAGAGTGGGACAGCCGAACACTGAAGCTTTCTTT
NA,TRBV2,NA,TRBJ1-2,CASSRLPRVGYGYTF,TGTGCCAGCAGTAGATTACCCAGGGTTGGGTATGGCTACACCTTC
TRBD1,TRBV6-1,NA,TRBJ1-2,CASRDRDRGLGGYTF,TGTGCCAGCAGAGACCGGGACAGGGGGCTTGGGGGCTACACCTTC
TRBD1,TRBV5-4,NA,TRBJ2-1,CASRAGQGRDEQFF,TGTGCCAGCAGGGCGGGACAGGGGCGAGATGAGCAGTTCTTC
NA,TRBV12-3/TRBV12-4,NA,TRBJ1-1,CASSRRNTEAFF,TGTGCCAGCAGTCGTAGGAACACTGAAGCTTTCTTT
TRBD1,TRBV20-1,once,TRBJ2-1,CSALDPRDRGYNEQFF,TGCAGTGCTCTAGACCCCCGGGACAGGGGCTACAATGAGCAGTTCTTC
NA,TRBV5-1,NA,TRBJ1-5,CASSPLGGGNQPQHF,TGCGCCAGCAGTCCACTCGGGGGGGGCAATCAGCCCCAGCATTTT
TRBD1,TRBV6-1,few,TRBJ2-7,CASSRSTGQGYEQYF,TGTGCCAGCAGTAGATCAACGGGACAGGGTTACGAGCAGTACTTC
NA,TRBV28,NA,TRBJ2-7,CASTRGGQGGYEQYF,TGTGCCAGCACCCGGGGGGGGCAGGGGGGCTACGAGCAGTACTTC
TRBD1,TRBV6-1,NA,TRBJ2-1,CASRGQGYNEQFF,TGTGCCAGCAGAGGACAGGGTTACAATGAGCAGTTCTTC